This T cell receptor (beta chain) appears in the sequencing data of a study of T cells in Graves' hyperthyroidism and ophthalmopathy. In its sample, this clonotype was seen many times. As yet, its antigen is unknown. RNA transcripts served as the template for amplifying TCR beta CDR3 regions. TCR CDR3 underwent first-round RT-PCR with the HTBI primer set. One entry per CDR3 protein, called by TCRdb with MiXCR from the multiplex PCR reads. The sample yields approximately 590,000 distinct CDR3 sequences, more than 15% seen once. V was pared by 5 bases and J by 6 bases, with 13 bases between. This CDR3 comprises 13 residues. In germline, CDR1 is MNHNS, CDR2 SASEGT. General study points: Ophthalmopathy was predicted by the model a median of approximately six months ahead of onset.

The chain combines TRBV6-1 with TRBJ1-1; unclear D gene. The sequence was collected from a woman aged 25 to 39 with Graves' hyperthyroidism. The sequenced material came from blood. CDR3 loop: CASSYRMPPEAFF. The CDR3 DNA reads TGTGCCAGCAGTTATAGGATGCCGCCTGAAGCTTTCTTT.